The TCR beta chain described here comes from a study of T cell repertoires in cytomegalovirus infection. Study context: Evidence of both CMV infection and a matching HLA type came from public TCR beta signatures.

Germline CDR1 MDHEN, CDR2 SYDVKM. CDR3 length: 12 residues. With 5 bases removed from V and 8 bases from J, the gap between germline ends came to 10 bases. TCRdb used MiXCR to reprocess the reads, holding one entry per CDR3 protein. Of about 98,000 distinct CDR3 sequences in the sample, 16% were seen once. Findings and limits, study-wide: In two of eight donors, the top clonotype was HLA-C-restricted CMV-specific. People with CMV and the relevant HLA were identified by cumulative public TCR beta family frequency.

The table lists this clonotype with a few counts. The antigen is unknown. This clonotype was sampled from a human donor in good health (CMV status not recorded). Some clones in this sample may be carry-over from other donors' samples. Sequencing was carried out using PBMCs. J is TRBJ2-1 and V is TRBV28, with unresolved D. CDR3 sequence (DNA): TGTGCCAGCAGTCCAAGGTTGGATGAGCAGTTCTTC. It yields the protein CASSPRLDEQFF.